The sequence of this TCR beta chain was determined in a study of T cell responses to AZD1222 COVID-19 vaccine. Points from the study as a whole: White British people made up most donors, females outnumbered males, and clonal diversity was possibly underestimated. Researchers took repertoire samples only after the peak T cell response had come. Reportedly, close to half of spike-specific TCRs are directed against unmutated variant regions. Seropositivity was recorded at baseline in only 6 or 7 AZD1222 recipients.

Comment on this clone: The antigen is unknown. Different DNA sequences within this sample yield the same CDR3.

CDR3 length: 12 residues. Germline-derived CDR1 and CDR2 are MGHRA and YSYEKL. The V end was cut by 1 base, the J end by 5 bases, with 3 bases between. Some clones are missing from TCRdb's copy, which holds only in-frame ones; the method was immunoSEQ multiplex PCR. The table records more than 250,000 clones, approximately 93% of them present only once. The material was peripheral blood, obtained on day 0 of AZD1222 vaccination. The origin of this receptor is an adult in good health. The V gene is TRBV4-1, the J gene TRBJ1-5; D unresolved. Here the CDR3 reads CASSQGDQPQHF. The DNA for the CDR3 is TGCGCCAGCAGCCAAGGGGATCAGCCCCAGCATTTT.